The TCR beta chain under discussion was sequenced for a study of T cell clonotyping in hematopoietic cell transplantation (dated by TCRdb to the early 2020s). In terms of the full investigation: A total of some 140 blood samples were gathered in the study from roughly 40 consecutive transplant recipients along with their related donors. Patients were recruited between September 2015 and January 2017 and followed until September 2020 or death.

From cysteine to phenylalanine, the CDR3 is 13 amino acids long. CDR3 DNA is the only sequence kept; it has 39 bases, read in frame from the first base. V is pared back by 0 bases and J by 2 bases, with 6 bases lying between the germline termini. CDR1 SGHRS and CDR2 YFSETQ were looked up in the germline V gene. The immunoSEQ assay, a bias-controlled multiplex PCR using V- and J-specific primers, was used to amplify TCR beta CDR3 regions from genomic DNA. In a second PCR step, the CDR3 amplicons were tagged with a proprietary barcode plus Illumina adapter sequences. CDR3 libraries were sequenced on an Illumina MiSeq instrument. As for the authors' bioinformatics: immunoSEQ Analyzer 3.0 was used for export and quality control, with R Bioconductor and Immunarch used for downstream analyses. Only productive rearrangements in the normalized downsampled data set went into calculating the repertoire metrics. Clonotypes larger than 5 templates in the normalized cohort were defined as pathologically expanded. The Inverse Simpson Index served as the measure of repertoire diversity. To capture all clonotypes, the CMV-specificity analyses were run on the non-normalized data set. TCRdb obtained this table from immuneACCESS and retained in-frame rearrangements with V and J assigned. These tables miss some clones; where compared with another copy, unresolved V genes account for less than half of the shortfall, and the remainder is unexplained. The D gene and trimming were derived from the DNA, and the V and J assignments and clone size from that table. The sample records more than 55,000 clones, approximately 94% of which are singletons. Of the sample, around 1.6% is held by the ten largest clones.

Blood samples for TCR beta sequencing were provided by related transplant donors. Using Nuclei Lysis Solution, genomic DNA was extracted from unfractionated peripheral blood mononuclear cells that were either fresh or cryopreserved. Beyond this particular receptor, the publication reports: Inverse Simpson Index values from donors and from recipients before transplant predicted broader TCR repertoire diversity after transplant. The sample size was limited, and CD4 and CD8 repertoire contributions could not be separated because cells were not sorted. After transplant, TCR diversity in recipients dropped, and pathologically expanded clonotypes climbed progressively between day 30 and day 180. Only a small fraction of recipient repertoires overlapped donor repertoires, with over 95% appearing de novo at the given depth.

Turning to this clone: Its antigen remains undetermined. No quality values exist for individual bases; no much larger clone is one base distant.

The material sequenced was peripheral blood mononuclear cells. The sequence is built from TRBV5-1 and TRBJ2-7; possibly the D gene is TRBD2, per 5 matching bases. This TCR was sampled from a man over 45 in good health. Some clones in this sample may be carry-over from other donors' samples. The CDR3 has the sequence CASSLASTYEQYF. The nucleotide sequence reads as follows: TGCGCCAGCAGCTTGGCTAGCACCTACGAGCAGTACTTC.